This T cell receptor beta chain was obtained from a study of blood T cell repertoires in COVID-19 (dated by TCRdb to 2018 to 2021). With respect to the entire study: Samples from collaborators originated in the United States, Italy and Spain and spanned both the acute and convalescent phases of COVID-19. The prospective study material was composed of cDNA or gDNA derived from T cells, B-cell-depleted T cells, or PBMCs. The dataset comprised deeply sampled blood TCRbeta repertoires from subjects exposed to, actively infected with, or recovered from COVID-19. The repertoires were released in a freely available public database intended as a resource for research on the immune response to SARS-CoV-2. Samples came from the ongoing ImmuneRACE study (first 160 participants) plus 1,254 subjects from 6 global collaborators. A de-identified subject ID, COVID-19 status, age in years and sex were almost always included in the sample metadata. Where HLA class I and class II types were available, the types were taken from metadata supplied by the sample provider, not from assay-based typing. The full study reports these points: Clinical and demographic metadata were provided uncurated, with the amount varying by source and participant.

TCRbeta CDR3 regions were amplified from genomic DNA using the immunoSEQ Assay, a bias-controlled multiplex PCR. Per the authors' processing: Within the assay, amplification of reference gene primers was used to estimate how many nucleated cells each sample contained. Sequence reads were collapsed and filtered to measure the absolute abundance of every unique TCRbeta CDR3 rearrangement. For each sample, productive Simpson clonality was calculated as the square root of Simpson's diversity index across productive rearrangements. The table comes from immuneACCESS by way of TCRdb, which keeps in-frame sequences with V and J called. Part of the clones is missing from these tables; in studies checked, under half for an unresolved V gene and the rest for unknown reasons. V and J calls and clone size follow that table, whereas D and trimming were derived from the DNA. For this sample the table gives approximately 70,000 clones, of which approximately 84% were detected only once. Approximately 11% of the sample comes from the top ten.

The cysteine opens and the phenylalanine closes a CDR3 of 14 amino acids. Just the 42-base CDR3 DNA is kept, in frame starting at base 1. The germline V gene yields SGHTA for CDR1 and FQGNSA for CDR2. V and J are trimmed by 6 bases and 4 bases, and the gene matches miss 2 bases of the junction. This clone has a handful of counts. Its cognate antigen has yet to be identified. No qualities accompany the bases; no much larger clone lies one base away. Whole blood was collected in K2EDTA tubes by collaborating institutions according to the institutions' own protocols. Collaborator samples were shipped for TCRbeta analysis as frozen whole blood, isolated PBMCs, or DNA extracted from either sample type.

The sequence came from a man aged 65 to 85 with active or convalescent COVID-19. Sequenced: peripheral blood. In this chain, TRBV7-2 is recombined with TRBJ1-6; 8 central nucleotides agree with TRBD1. The CDR3: CASRDRGYNSPLHF. The base sequence is TGTGCCAGCAGAGACAGGGGTTATAATTCACCCCTCCACTTT.